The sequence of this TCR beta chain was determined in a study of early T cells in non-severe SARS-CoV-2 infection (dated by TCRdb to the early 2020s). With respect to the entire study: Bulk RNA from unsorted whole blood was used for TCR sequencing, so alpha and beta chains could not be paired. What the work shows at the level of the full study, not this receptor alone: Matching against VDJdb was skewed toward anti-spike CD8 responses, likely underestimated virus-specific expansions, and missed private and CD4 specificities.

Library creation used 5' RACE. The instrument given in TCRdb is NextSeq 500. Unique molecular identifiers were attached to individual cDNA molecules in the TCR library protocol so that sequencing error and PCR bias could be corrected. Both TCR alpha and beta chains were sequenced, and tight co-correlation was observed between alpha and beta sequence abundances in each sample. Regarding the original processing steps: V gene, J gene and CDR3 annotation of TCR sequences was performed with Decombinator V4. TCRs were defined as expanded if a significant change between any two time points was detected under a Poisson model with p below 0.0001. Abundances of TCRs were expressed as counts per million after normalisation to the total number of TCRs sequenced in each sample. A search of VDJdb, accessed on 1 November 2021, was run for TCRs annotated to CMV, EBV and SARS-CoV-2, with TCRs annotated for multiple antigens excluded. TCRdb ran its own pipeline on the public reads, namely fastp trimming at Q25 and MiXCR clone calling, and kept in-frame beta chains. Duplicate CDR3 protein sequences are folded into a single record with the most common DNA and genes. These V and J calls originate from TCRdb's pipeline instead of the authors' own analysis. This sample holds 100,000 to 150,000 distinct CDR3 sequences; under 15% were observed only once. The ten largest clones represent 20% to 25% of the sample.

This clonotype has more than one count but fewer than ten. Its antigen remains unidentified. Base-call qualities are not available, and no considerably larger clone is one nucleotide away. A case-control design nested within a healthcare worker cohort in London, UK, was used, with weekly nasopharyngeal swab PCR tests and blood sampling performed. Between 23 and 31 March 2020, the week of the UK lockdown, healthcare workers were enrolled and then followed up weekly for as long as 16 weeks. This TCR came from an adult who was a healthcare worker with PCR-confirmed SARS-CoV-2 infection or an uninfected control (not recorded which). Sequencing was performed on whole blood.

The nucleotide sequence is given as TGCGCCAGCAGCCAAGAGTCGGGAGGCACAGATACGCAGTATTTT. It encodes CASSQESGGTDTQYF. The chain couples TRBV4-1 to TRBJ2-3; possibly the D gene is TRBD2, per 6 matching bases. V and J are truncated by 0 bases and 1 base respectively, leaving an intervening sequence of 8 bases. There are 15 amino acids in the CDR3, from cysteine to phenylalanine inclusive. CDR3 DNA only is kept here, 45 bases in frame from base 1. CDR1 and CDR2 are drawn from the germline V gene: MGHRA, YSYEKL.